A selection of T cell receptor beta chains follows, all from one sample in a study of blood T cell repertoires in COVID-19. Profiling relied on immunoSEQ multiplex PCR, and the TCRdb table lists in-frame clones only, not all of them. The data hold roughly 76,000 clones, with over 70% observed a single time. The sample comprised peripheral blood. The receptors originated from a man aged 65 to 85 with acute or convalescent COVID-19. Both conserved end residues are part of each CDR3. Each record gives: clone size, V gene, J gene, D gene, CDR3 DNA, CDR3 protein. A D gene is named only where the DNA matches it firmly. Size is stated for part of the rows, as once, few or many counts, or as a class when the clone is expanded.

abundance: NA; v_gene: TRBV7-9; j_gene: TRBJ1-1; d_gene: NA; CDR3nt: TGTGCCAGCAGCCCCTTACAGGGTGTATCTGAAGCTTTCTTT; CDR3aa: CASSPLQGVSEAFF
abundance: NA; v_gene: TRBV6-6; j_gene: TRBJ2-7; d_gene: TRBD2; CDR3nt: TGTGCCAGCAACCTAGCGGGAGTGACCTACGAGCAGTACTTC; CDR3aa: CASNLAGVTYEQYF
abundance: NA; v_gene: TRBV18; j_gene: TRBJ2-2; d_gene: NA; CDR3nt: TGTGCCAGCTCACCGGACTACGCCGGGGAGCTGTTTTTT; CDR3aa: CASSPDYAGELFF
abundance: NA; v_gene: TRBV6-6; j_gene: TRBJ2-7; d_gene: NA; CDR3nt: TGTGCCAGCACCGGGACACTCTCCTACGAGCAGTACTTC; CDR3aa: CASTGTLSYEQYF
abundance: NA; v_gene: TRBV4-2; j_gene: TRBJ2-4; d_gene: NA; CDR3nt: TGTGCCAGCAGCCAAGATCAGGCAGTAGCCAAAAACATTCAGTACTTC; CDR3aa: CASSQDQAVAKNIQYF
abundance: few; v_gene: TRBV6-1; j_gene: TRBJ1-2; d_gene: TRBD1; CDR3nt: TGTGCCAGCAGTGCCCTCCCGGGACAGGGGAACTATGGCTACACCTTC; CDR3aa: CASSALPGQGNYGYTF
abundance: NA; v_gene: TRBV25-1; j_gene: TRBJ2-3; d_gene: NA; CDR3nt: TGTGCCACCACTCGGACTCCAGAGGCCGGTACGCAGTATTTT; CDR3aa: CATTRTPEAGTQYF
abundance: NA; v_gene: TRBV29-1; j_gene: TRBJ2-2; d_gene: NA; CDR3nt: TGCAGCGTGATACAGGTTTACACCGGGGAGCTGTTTTTT; CDR3aa: CSVIQVYTGELFF
abundance: NA; v_gene: TRBV4-1; j_gene: TRBJ2-1; d_gene: TRBD2; CDR3nt: TGCGCCAGCAGCCCCGAGCGGGAGGGCCTTGATGAGCAGTTCTTC; CDR3aa: CASSPEREGLDEQFF
abundance: once; v_gene: TRBV10-1; j_gene: TRBJ2-1; d_gene: TRBD2; CDR3nt: TGCGCCAGCAGTGGGGGACTAGCGGGGACCTACAATGAGCAGTTCTTC; CDR3aa: CASSGGLAGTYNEQFF
abundance: many; v_gene: TRBV11-2; j_gene: TRBJ2-1; d_gene: NA; CDR3nt: TGTGCCAGCAGCTTACTCCAAGCGGAGTACAATGAGCAGTTCTTC; CDR3aa: CASSLLQAEYNEQFF
abundance: few; v_gene: TRBV28; j_gene: TRBJ1-1; d_gene: TRBD1; CDR3nt: TGTGCCAGCAGTGGGACAGGGTGGCTAGTGGAAGCTTTCTTT; CDR3aa: CASSGTGWLVEAFF
abundance: NA; v_gene: TRBV7-2; j_gene: TRBJ2-5; d_gene: TRBD1; CDR3nt: TGTGCCAGCAGCTTAGGGACAGGGGCCCTAGAGACCCAGTACTTC; CDR3aa: CASSLGTGALETQYF
abundance: NA; v_gene: TRBV7-8; j_gene: TRBJ1-1; d_gene: NA; CDR3nt: TGTGCCAGCAGCTTCGAGGGTGGGGGGACTGAAGCTTTCTTT; CDR3aa: CASSFEGGGTEAFF
abundance: few; v_gene: TRBV24-1; j_gene: TRBJ2-2; d_gene: TRBD1; CDR3nt: TGTGCCACCAGTGATACACCGGGACAGGGGATCGGGGAGCTGTTTTTT; CDR3aa: CATSDTPGQGIGELFF
abundance: many; v_gene: TRBV29-1; j_gene: TRBJ2-1; d_gene: TRBD1; CDR3nt: TGCAGCGTTGGGACAGGGGACAATGAGCAGTTCTTC; CDR3aa: CSVGTGDNEQFF
abundance: NA; v_gene: TRBV4-2; j_gene: TRBJ2-7; d_gene: TRBD2; CDR3nt: TGTGCCAGCAGCCAAGATTTGGCGGGAGTACGGTCCTACGAGCAGTACTTC; CDR3aa: CASSQDLAGVRSYEQYF
abundance: NA; v_gene: TRBV28; j_gene: TRBJ1-4; d_gene: NA; CDR3nt: TGTGCCAGCAGAAGGACATCCGTTGATAAACTGTTTTTT; CDR3aa: CASRRTSVDKLFF
abundance: NA; v_gene: TRBV19; j_gene: TRBJ2-3; d_gene: NA; CDR3nt: TGTGCCAGTAGTATACAAGCCGACTCCTATACGCAGTATTTT; CDR3aa: CASSIQADSYTQYF
abundance: NA; v_gene: TRBV5-1; j_gene: TRBJ2-1; d_gene: TRBD1; CDR3nt: TGCGCCAGCAGCTACGGACAGGGTGGTGAGCAGTTCTTC; CDR3aa: CASSYGQGGEQFF
abundance: many; v_gene: TRBV4-1; j_gene: TRBJ1-5; d_gene: TRBD1; CDR3nt: TGCGCCAGCAGCCCGGACAGGGGAGAACAGCCCCAGCATTTT; CDR3aa: CASSPDRGEQPQHF
abundance: NA; v_gene: TRBV28; j_gene: TRBJ2-1; d_gene: TRBD2; CDR3nt: TGTGCCAGCGCACTAAGGGCTAGCGGGAGCAATGAGCAGTTCTTC; CDR3aa: CASALRASGSNEQFF
abundance: NA; v_gene: TRBV19; j_gene: TRBJ2-2; d_gene: TRBD1; CDR3nt: TGTGCCAGCGAGACAGGGCCCCGTCTCACCGGGGAGCTGTTTTTT; CDR3aa: CASETGPRLTGELFF
abundance: few; v_gene: TRBV5-8; j_gene: TRBJ1-6; d_gene: NA; CDR3nt: TGTGCCAGCAGCTTTTCTGGGGGAGGCGGTTCACCCCTCCACTTT; CDR3aa: CASSFSGGGGSPLHF
abundance: NA; v_gene: TRBV6-4; j_gene: TRBJ2-1; d_gene: TRBD2; CDR3nt: TGTGCCAGCAGTGACGGGGAGACTAGCGGGAGCAGTGAGCAGTTCTTC; CDR3aa: CASSDGETSGSSEQFF
abundance: few; v_gene: TRBV25-1; j_gene: TRBJ2-7; d_gene: TRBD2; CDR3nt: TGTGCCAGCAGTCGGACTAGCGGGGGGGGCGAGCAGTACTTC; CDR3aa: CASSRTSGGGEQYF
abundance: NA; v_gene: TRBV19; j_gene: TRBJ1-1; d_gene: NA; CDR3nt: TGTGCCACCTCTCTACAGGGAACTGAAGCTTTCTTT; CDR3aa: CATSLQGTEAFF
abundance: NA; v_gene: TRBV27; j_gene: TRBJ2-7; d_gene: NA; CDR3nt: TGTGCCAGCAGGAAACACCCCTACGAGCAGTACTTC; CDR3aa: CASRKHPYEQYF
abundance: once; v_gene: TRBV7-3; j_gene: TRBJ2-3; d_gene: NA; CDR3nt: TGTGCCAGCAGCCCTCAGGGATACACAGATACGCAGTATTTT; CDR3aa: CASSPQGYTDTQYF
abundance: NA; v_gene: TRBV7-9; j_gene: TRBJ1-4; d_gene: NA; CDR3nt: TGTGCCAGCAGCTTAGCTGGAGGGGCCCGGGAAAAACTGTTTTTT; CDR3aa: CASSLAGGAREKLFF
abundance: NA; v_gene: TRBV6-5; j_gene: TRBJ2-7; d_gene: TRBD2; CDR3nt: TGTGCCAGCAGAGAGATGCTAGCGGGCTACGAGCAGTACTTC; CDR3aa: CASREMLAGYEQYF
abundance: NA; v_gene: TRBV4-1; j_gene: TRBJ2-1; d_gene: TRBD2; CDR3nt: TGCGCCAGCAGCCGGGGACTAGCGGGAGTCTCCTCCTACAATGAGCAGTTCTTC; CDR3aa: CASSRGLAGVSSYNEQFF
abundance: NA; v_gene: TRBV7-2; j_gene: TRBJ1-5; d_gene: TRBD1; CDR3nt: TGCGCCAGCAGCTTCGGACAGGGCAATCAGCCCCAGCATTTT; CDR3aa: CASSFGQGNQPQHF
abundance: NA; v_gene: TRBV5-6; j_gene: TRBJ2-7; d_gene: TRBD1; CDR3nt: TGTGCCAGCAGCCCCCGGGACAGCTACGAGCAGTACTTC; CDR3aa: CASSPRDSYEQYF
abundance: few; v_gene: TRBV10-3; j_gene: TRBJ1-5; d_gene: TRBD1; CDR3nt: TGTGCCATCAGTGAATCAGGGGGATCGGAGCCCCAGCATTTT; CDR3aa: CAISESGGSEPQHF
abundance: NA; v_gene: TRBV4-1; j_gene: TRBJ2-2; d_gene: TRBD1; CDR3nt: TGCGCCAGCAGTCAAACAGGGGCTGGGGGCGGGGAGCTGTTTTTT; CDR3aa: CASSQTGAGGGELFF
abundance: NA; v_gene: TRBV28; j_gene: TRBJ1-2; d_gene: NA; CDR3nt: TGTGCCAGCAGTTTATTGACAGATAACTATGGCTACACCTTC; CDR3aa: CASSLLTDNYGYTF
abundance: many; v_gene: TRBV7-9; j_gene: TRBJ2-7; d_gene: TRBD1; CDR3nt: TGTGCCAGCAGTCACTCGACAGGGGGAGTCCACGAGCAGTACTTC; CDR3aa: CASSHSTGGVHEQYF
abundance: few; v_gene: TRBV15; j_gene: TRBJ2-3; d_gene: NA; CDR3nt: TGTGCCACCAGCAGGTCCCTGAGTGGCACAGATACGCAGTATTTT; CDR3aa: CATSRSLSGTDTQYF
abundance: NA; v_gene: TRBV19; j_gene: TRBJ2-1; d_gene: TRBD2; CDR3nt: TGTGCCAGTAGTAAGCTAGCGGGGTATGGGGAGTTCTTC; CDR3aa: CASSKLAGYGEFF
abundance: NA; v_gene: TRBV3-1/TRBV3-2; j_gene: TRBJ1-1; d_gene: NA; CDR3nt: TGTGCCAGCAGCCTCCGGGGGGGGGCGAACACTGAAGCTTTCTTT; CDR3aa: CASSLRGGANTEAFF
abundance: many; v_gene: TRBV5-1; j_gene: TRBJ2-3; d_gene: NA; CDR3nt: TGCGCCAGCAGGACAGGCGGAGGAAGCACAGATACGCAGTATTTT; CDR3aa: CASRTGGGSTDTQYF
abundance: many; v_gene: TRBV7-3; j_gene: TRBJ1-3; d_gene: NA; CDR3nt: TGTGCCAGCAGCTTAAACCCGCGGGGCTCTGGAAACACCATATATTTT; CDR3aa: CASSLNPRGSGNTIYF
abundance: NA; v_gene: TRBV7-9; j_gene: TRBJ1-2; d_gene: NA; CDR3nt: TGTGCCAGCAGCCCATTCACTGACTTGTATGGCTACACCTTC; CDR3aa: CASSPFTDLYGYTF
abundance: NA; v_gene: TRBV28; j_gene: TRBJ2-2; d_gene: NA; CDR3nt: TGTGCCAGCAGTTTAGCCCGGGGAGCTGTTTTT; CDR3aa: CASSLARGAVF
abundance: NA; v_gene: TRBV15; j_gene: TRBJ1-6; d_gene: NA; CDR3nt: TGTGCCACCAGCAGAGGGCTCGTTACGGGGTCACCCCTCCACTTT; CDR3aa: CATSRGLVTGSPLHF
abundance: few; v_gene: TRBV10-2; j_gene: TRBJ2-7; d_gene: TRBD1; CDR3nt: TGCGCCAGCATGAAGGGGGCAGCCTCCTACGAGCAGTACTTC; CDR3aa: CASMKGAASYEQYF